This T cell receptor beta chain was recovered during a study of identical twins (dated by TCRdb to the mid-2010s). Background for the entire study: The study deep-sequenced TCR alpha and beta repertoires from monozygotic twins, unrelated adults of various ages and cord blood to test whether fetal clonotypes persist. To rule out contamination, the twin experiments were replicated at different times with different library preparation protocols. What the study reported, not specific to this receptor: Compared with coincidental sharing between unrelated individuals, an excess of low generation-probability sequences was observed among out-of-frame TCR alpha sequences shared between twins. Conclusions relied on cross-sectional statistical analysis, since the same donors could not be followed over many years. Zero-insertion analyses could be partly confounded by invariant T cells such as MAIT and iNKT, although diverse VJ usage argued against such confounding for most clonotypes. In monozygotic twins, out-of-frame TCR alpha sharing was systematically underestimated by recombination models, although the models agreed with sharing between unrelated individuals. Excess twin sharing in beta out-of-frame sequences was weaker because fewer shared sequences lowered the signal-to-noise ratio. Fewer insertions were carried by abundant cord blood beta clonotypes; a weaker similar trend was observed in young adult naive repertoires, while no such trend was observed in memory repertoires.

Library generation was performed with 5' RACE. The data were produced on an Illumina HiSeq 2000. A universal primer binding site was added through template switching, and the final cDNA carried a unique molecular identifier so that TCR cDNA molecules could be counted accurately. Specific primers in the conserved constant-segment region were used to synthesize first-strand cDNA for the TCR alpha and beta chains. Each cDNA library was double barcoded, with a SMART-Mk sample barcode plus Illumina barcodes, to control for contamination. Two successive PCR steps introduced TruSeq adapter sequences along with Illumina sample barcodes. TCR alpha and beta cDNA libraries were sequenced on the Illumina HiSeq platform with custom primers. As for the authors' bioinformatics: MiGEC was used to process raw reads and extract unique molecular identifiers, and MiXCR was used to find CDR3 positions. For each individual, recombination models were inferred using an EM algorithm with the repgenHMM and IGoR tools. The analysis of shared clonotypes was done with the tcR package in R, with sharing normalized by the product of cloneset sizes. To study raw recombination free of thymic and clonal selection effects, out-of-frame nonproductive sequences were analyzed. TCRdb itself trimmed the public reads at Q25 with fastp, ran MiXCR and retained productive beta chains. All rows with the same CDR3 protein become a single entry with the most common DNA and genes. V and J calls and clone size were set by TCRdb, not the authors. The sample table holds around 690,000 distinct CDR3 sequences, of which around 21% were seen once. 4% to 5.5% of the sample comes from the top ten.

V loses 5 bases, J loses 1 base, and the germline ends lie 18 bases apart. From cysteine to phenylalanine, the CDR3 is 16 amino acids long. Here the CDR3 DNA is all that survives: 48 bases in frame from base 1. For CDR1 and CDR2, the germline V gene (reference sequence) lists DFQATT and SNEGSKA. Only healthy Caucasian donors were included. Three pairs of female monozygotic twins, all aged 18 to 29 years, were included in the twin cohort. Peripheral blood mononuclear cells were the source from which RNA for the TCR libraries was isolated. This clonotype was counted at least ten times. Its target antigen remains unknown. Per-nucleotide qualities are absent, and no much larger clonotype sits a single base away. These same data were also listed under a study on T cells expressing NK-cell markers. As described in the second report: TCR beta-chain repertoires were profiled in sorted CD3+CD56+NKG2C+, CD3+CD56+NKG2C- and CD3+CD56-NKG2C+ T-cell subsets from fewer than 10 donors. Seven of the eight sequenced donors were HCMV-seropositive and one was HCMV-seronegative. To restrict sorting to alphabetaTCR-expressing T cells, an anti-gammadeltaTCR antibody was added in several experiments. In six donors, the dominant CD3+CD56+NKG2C+ clonotypes were among the top 10 CD8+ clonotypes and accounted for about 1.0-7.5% of CD8+ T cells. Those dominant clonotypes were again the most abundant among CD3+CD56-NKG2C+ cells in a few donors, at roughly 28.3-65%. It remained unclear whether the expanded NKG2C-expressing T cell clones were specific for HCMV antigens. The study sequenced eight donors, all healthy volunteers chosen at random: three men and five women. HCMV-specific IgG was detected in serum with a commercial ELISA kit to determine HCMV serostatus. For six donors, unsorted PBMC were also used to sequence bulk peripheral blood T-cell repertoires. MIGEC handled demultiplexing of the reads and grouping by UMI, while MiTCR was used to assemble and quantify clonotypes. To remove erroneous sequences, TCR cDNA sequences were retained only when supported by two or more reads. The tcR package was used for downstream repertoire analysis, with clonotypes matched between fractions based on CDR3 nucleotide sequence plus V segment. VDJmatch was used to annotate antigen specificity against VDJdb, with one amino acid substitution in CDR3 permitted.

The sequence is built from TRBV20-1 and TRBJ2-1; the D gene is not confidently resolved. The sequenced sample was PBMCs. The receptor comes from a woman under 30 in good health. CDR3 sequence: CSAYPSDRTSYNEQFF. The sequenced DNA is TGCAGTGCTTACCCCTCGGACCGCACTTCCTACAATGAGCAGTTCTTC.